This T cell receptor (beta chain) was sequenced for a study of graft-versus-host responses after intestinal transplantation. Looking at the study overall: Recipients received multivisceral, liver-intestinal, or isolated intestinal transplants. Induction with anti-thymocyte globulin, then tacrolimus and steroids for around three years, was given to all recipients.

As to this clone: Antigen specificity is unknown.

Measured with immunoSEQ multiplex PCR; TCRdb has only the in-frame clones, and not every one. Of around 110,000 clones listed, more than 85% are singletons. Trimming removed 2 bases from V and 0 bases from J, with 16 bases in between. From germline, CDR1 is MNHEY and CDR2 SMNVEV (reference sequence). This CDR3 comprises 17 residues. The sample was unstimulated CD8+ T cells sorted from spleen or lymph node cells, taken before transplant. The chain is built from TRBV27 and TRBJ2-5; weak D call: TRBD1 (8 bases). The sequence was collected from a human donor who was the organ donor for an intestinal transplant. In DNA form, the CDR3 reads TGTGCCAGCAGTTTAACAGGGGGAGGGCGGTACCAAGAGACCCAGTACTTC. This codes for CASSLTGGGRYQETQYF.